The 24 T cell receptor beta chains below were found in one sample sequenced in a study of metastatic and nonmetastatic thyroid tumors. From the PCR reads, TCRdb re-called clones with MiXCR. The sample lists about 5,500 clones, around 27% occurring once. Nobody among the patients had been given any treatment before thyroid surgery. Sequenced material: adjacent normal tissue. The source of these receptors is a female donor with papillary thyroid cancer or a benign thyroid nodule (not recorded which). Some clones in this sample may be carry-over from other donors' samples.

Worth noting for this clone: Its ends do not fully match the called genes, so a read error is possible. The chain carries TRBV6-9 and TRBJ2-2, with TRBD2 matching 10 bases. The CDR3 has 18 amino acids. Germline-derived CDR1 and CDR2 are MNHGY and SVAAGI. CDR3 residues: CASRYLAGVIGPTGELVF. As DNA, the CDR3 is TGTGCCAGCAGGTACCTAGCGGGAGTAATCGGCCCCACCGGGGAGCTGGTTTTT.

The genes are TRBV6-2 or TRBV6-3 and TRBJ2-1, with 11 nucleotides matching TRBD2. The length of the CDR3 is 15 residues. Losses at the gene ends were 0 bases for V and 5 bases for J; bases not matched to a gene: 0. Germline V gene lookup returns CDR1 MNHEY and CDR2 SVGEGT. The CDR3 loop is CASSYSTSGNNEQFF. CDR3 nucleotide sequence: TGTGCCAGCAGTTACTCGACTAGCGGGAACAATGAGCAGTTCTTC.

This rearrangement joins TRBV11-3 to TRBJ2-2; TRBD2 agrees at 7 bases. Germline values: CDR1 SGHNT, CDR2 YENEEA. Germline trimming cut 1 base from V and 7 bases from J; bases unmatched to any gene: 9. There are 16 residues in the CDR3. The CDR3 DNA reads TGTGCCAGCAGCTTAGGGGGCGGGAGTAGAAGCGGGGAGCTGTTTTTT. It codes for CASSLGGGSRSGELFF.

This clone was seen only a few times. V is TRBV6-2 or TRBV6-3 and J is TRBJ2-7; 8 bases match TRBD2. V was clipped by 6 bases and J by 7 bases; unmatched bases: 8. There are 13 residues in the CDR3. Germline CDR1 MNHEY, CDR2 SVGEGT. The chain's CDR3 is CASSATSVGEQYV. CDR3 DNA: TGTGCCAGCAGCGCGACTAGCGTGGGGGAGCAGTACGTC.

The chain has TRBV27 and TRBJ2-2; D unclear. Trimming left V 7 bases short and J 6 bases short, with 15 bases between. Germline V gene data show CDR1 as MNHEY and CDR2 as SMNVEV (reference sequence). This CDR3 comprises 14 residues. The CDR3 sequence: CASTRRFRAGELFF. The CDR3 DNA sequence: TGTGCCAGCACCAGGCGGTTTCGGGCCGGGGAGCTGTTTTTT.

This clone came up a few times. This chain uses TRBV6-2 or TRBV6-3 with TRBJ2-3; D call uncertain. Per germline, CDR1 MNHEY and CDR2 SVGEGT. Trimming removed 6 bases at V and 0 bases at J, with 16 bases between. This CDR3 is 16 amino acids long. CDR3 amino acids: CASSRIQFTSTDTQYF. The DNA for the CDR3 is TGTGCCAGCAGCCGGATCCAATTCACAAGCACAGATACGCAGTATTTT.

This clone appeared a few times. The rearrangement links TRBV6-5 to TRBJ1-4; 7 bases agree with TRBD1. This CDR3 comprises 13 residues. Trimming cost V 6 bases and J 6 bases; bases outside gene matches: 4. Germline CDR1 and CDR2: MNHEY and SVGAGI. CDR3 DNA sequence: TGTGCCAGCAGGCCAGGGGGATATGAAAAACTGTTTTTT. Translated, it gives CASRPGGYEKLFF.

The chain links TRBV28 to TRBJ2-2, with 7 bases fitting TRBD1. Germline V gene data show CDR1 as MDHEN and CDR2 as SYDVKM. V lost 4 bases, J lost 0 bases, and 5 bases stayed unmatched. The CDR3 loop spans 16 amino acids. The CDR3 bases are TGTGCCAGCAGTTACCTGGGGACAGCGAACACCGGGGAGCTGTTTTTT. As protein: CASSYLGTANTGELFF.

This clone is labeled as large (0.1 to 1%). The genes are TRBV5-1 and TRBJ1-1; the match to TRBD1 covers 8 bases. J gave up 7 bases and V 3 bases, and 8 bases lay outside the gene matches. Germline V gene lookup returns CDR1 SGHRS and CDR2 YFSETQ. This CDR3 comprises 14 residues. Here the CDR3 reads CASSSLQGGGEAFF. In nucleotides, the CDR3 is TGCGCCAGCAGCTCGTTACAGGGGGGGGGTGAAGCTTTCTTT.

This clone was detected only a few times. The V gene is TRBV24-1, the J gene TRBJ1-2; D might be TRBD1 (5 bases). Germline V gives CDR1 KGHDR, CDR2 SFDVKD. The CDR3 is 12 residues long. V was clipped by 3 bases and J by 14 bases, with 15 bases between them. Here the CDR3 DNA reads TGTGCCACCAGTGATGGGGGAGGGCCAGAGACCTTC. Translation: CATSDGGGPETF.

This clone is deemed large (0.1 to 1%). The V and J genes are TRBV6-2 or TRBV6-3 and TRBJ1-5; possible D gene TRBD1, 5 bases. V lost 2 bases, J lost 7 bases, and 12 bases lay in between. There are 14 residues in the CDR3. The germline V gene encodes CDR1 MNHEY and CDR2 SVGEGT. The CDR3 is CASSYLAGQQPQHF. In nucleotides, the CDR3 is TGTGCCAGCAGTTACCTGGCAGGGCAACAGCCCCAGCATTTT.

Sample share makes this clone medium-sized (0.01 to 0.1%). This chain connects TRBV2 to TRBJ1-2, with D possibly being TRBD1 (5 bases). The length of the CDR3 is 14 residues. Germline CDR1 is SNHLY and CDR2 is FYNNEI. V lost 6 bases, J lost 4 bases, and 15 bases lay in between. The CDR3 loop is CASSVYGGSYGYTF. The CDR3 coding sequence is TGTGCCAGCAGCGTGTACGGGGGTAGCTATGGCTACACCTTC.

The V call is TRBV7-9, the J call TRBJ2-7; D is possibly TRBD1 or TRBD2 (5 bases each). The CDR3 extends over 15 amino acids. V gave up 1 base and J gave up 3 bases, with 13 bases separating them. The V gene's germline CDR1 is SEHNR and CDR2 FQNEAQ (reference sequence). The CDR3 reads CASSLGGGLVYEQYF. The DNA of the CDR3 is TGTGCCAGCAGCTTAGGGGGCGGGCTCGTCTACGAGCAGTACTTC.

Relative to its sample, this clone is medium-sized. V gene TRBV20-1 combines with J gene TRBJ2-5; weak D call: TRBD1 (6 bases). CDR3 length: 15 residues. Trimming pared 2 bases from V and 0 bases from J, leaving 13 bases between. From germline, CDR1 is DFQATT and CDR2 SNEGSKA (reference sequence). The CDR3 region is CSARRLDRHQETQYF. In DNA, the CDR3 is TGCAGTGCTAGACGCTTGGACAGACACCAAGAGACCCAGTACTTC.

Concerning this clone itself: The junction does not match germline at one end; this may be a read error. V is TRBV6-4 and J is TRBJ2-2; 7 positions agree with TRBD2. From germline, CDR1 is MRHNA and CDR2 SNTAGT. The CDR3 extends over 14 amino acids. The CDR3 nucleotides read TGTGCCAGCATTCGTACGGGAGGCCCCGGGCAGCTGTTTTTT. It encodes CASIRTGGPGQLFF.

The rearrangement uses TRBV27 and TRBJ1-6; D is uncertain. V was shortened by 7 bases and J by 14 bases, with 18 bases between the two germline ends. Germline CDR1 reads MNHEY; CDR2 reads SMNVEV (reference sequence). The CDR3 covers 13 residues. The CDR3 nucleotides are TGTGCCAGCATTCCCCCGGGTTATGCGACCCTCCACTTT. It codes for CASIPPGYATLHF.

This clone came up many times. V is TRBV7-9 and J is TRBJ1-5; 8 nucleotides align to TRBD1. V shed 8 bases and J 6 bases; nucleotides not matched to a gene: 3. Germline V gene data show CDR1 as SEHNR and CDR2 as FQNEAQ (reference sequence). The CDR3 covers 12 residues. The CDR3 DNA follows: TGTGCCAGCGGTACAGGGGGTCAGCCCCAGCATTTT. Protein sequence: CASGTGGQPQHF.

This clone is labeled as medium-sized (0.01 to 0.1%). This chain joins TRBV20-1 and TRBJ1-2; 11 nucleotides agree with TRBD1. V shed 4 bases and J 12 bases; nucleotides not matched to a gene: 10. Germline V gene lookup returns CDR1 DFQATT and CDR2 SNEGSKA (reference sequence). The CDR3 is made up of 13 amino acids. The CDR3 protein is CSATPDRGLYNTF. CDR3 DNA: TGCAGTGCTACTCCGGACAGGGGGCTTTATAACACCTTC.

This clone turned up a few times. Lacking the conserved final phenylalanine or tryptophan, this CDR3 likely reflects a read error. The gene calls are TRBV6-1 and TRBJ2-7, with 7 bases fitting TRBD1. The length of the CDR3 is 14 residues. The germline V gene encodes CDR1 MNHNS and CDR2 SASEGT. The CDR3 bases are TGTGCCAGTAGTGTCAGACAGGGTCCCTACGAGCAGTACTCC. Translated, it gives CASSVRQGPYEQYS.

This clone was recorded a few times. The chain is built from TRBV6-4 and TRBJ2-7; 7 nucleotides match TRBD1. V lost 5 bases, J lost 2 bases, and 6 bases stayed unmatched. The length of the CDR3 is 14 residues. In germline, CDR1 is MRHNA, CDR2 SNTAGT. The CDR3 DNA reads as TGTGCCAGCAGTCAACAGGGGCACCCCTACGAGCAGTACTTC. It specifies CASSQQGHPYEQYF.

CDR3 residues: CASSAQSGADTQYF. The CDR3 DNA reads TGTGCCAGCAGTGCCCAATCCGGAGCAGATACGCAGTATTTT. This chain joins TRBV6-1 and TRBJ2-3; D gene uncertain. V dropped 4 bases and J dropped 4 bases, with 12 bases sitting between them. Germline V CDR1 and CDR2: MNHNS, SASEGT. The CDR3 has 14 residues.

The CDR3 region has the DNA TGTGCCAGCGCACCACGAGGGACTTCGGCCTACGAGCAGTACTTC. Translation: CASAPRGTSAYEQYF. The V and J genes are TRBV6-2 or TRBV6-3 and TRBJ2-7; possibly TRBD2 for D (6 bases). The germline V gene has CDR1 MNHEY and CDR2 SVGEGT. Between the trimmed V and J ends, which lost 8 bases and 2 bases, there was a span of 19 bases. The CDR3 is made up of 15 amino acids.

This chain joins TRBV20-1 and TRBJ2-7, with 9 positions matching TRBD1. J gave up 0 bases and V 6 bases, and 6 bases lay outside the gene matches. The CDR3 loop spans 14 amino acids. Germline CDR1 DFQATT, CDR2 SNEGSKA (reference sequence). CDR3: CSAWGQGLSYEQYF. The CDR3 region has the DNA TGCAGTGCCTGGGGACAGGGACTCTCCTACGAGCAGTACTTC.

By share, this clone counts as medium-sized (0.01 to 0.1%). The chain combines TRBV19 with TRBJ2-3; 7 nucleotides align to TRBD2. The germline CDR1 and CDR2 sequences are LNHDA and SQIVND (reference sequence). The CDR3 has 14 amino acids. V lost 7 bases and J lost 0; bases outside the gene matches: 4. The CDR3 DNA reads as TGTGCCAGTACCTTTAGCGGGAGCACAGATACGCAGTATTTT. Translating gives CASTFSGSTDTQYF. The whole variable domain, filled in from reference TRBV19 and TRBJ2-3, reads DGGITQSPKYLFRKEGQNVTLSCEQNLNHDAMYWYRQDPGQGLRLIYYSQIVNDFQKGDIAEGYSVSREKKESFPLTVTSAQKNPTAFYLCASTFSGSTDTQYFGPGTRLTVL.